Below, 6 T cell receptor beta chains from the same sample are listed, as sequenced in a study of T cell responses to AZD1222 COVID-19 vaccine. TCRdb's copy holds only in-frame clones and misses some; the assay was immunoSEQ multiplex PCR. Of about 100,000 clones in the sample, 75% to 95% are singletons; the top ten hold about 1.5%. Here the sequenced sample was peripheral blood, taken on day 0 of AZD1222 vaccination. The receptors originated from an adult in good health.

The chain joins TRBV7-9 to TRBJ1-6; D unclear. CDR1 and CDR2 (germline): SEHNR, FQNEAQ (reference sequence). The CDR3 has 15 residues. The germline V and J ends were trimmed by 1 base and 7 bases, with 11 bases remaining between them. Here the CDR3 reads CASSLGSGKNSPLHF. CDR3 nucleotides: TGTGCCAGCAGCTTAGGTTCGGGGAAAAATTCACCCCTCCACTTT.

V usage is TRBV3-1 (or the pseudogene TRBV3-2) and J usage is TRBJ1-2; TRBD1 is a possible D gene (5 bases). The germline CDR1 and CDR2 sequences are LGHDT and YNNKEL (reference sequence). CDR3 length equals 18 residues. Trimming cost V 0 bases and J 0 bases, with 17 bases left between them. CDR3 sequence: CASSQESMGGTANYGYTF. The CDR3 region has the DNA TGTGCCAGCAGCCAAGAGTCAATGGGGGGGACCGCTAACTATGGCTACACCTTC.

Here the CDR3 DNA reads TGTGCCAGCAGTTTCCGACGACTAGCGGGGGGGTTTTCCAATGAGCAGTTCTTC. This encodes CASSFRRLAGGFSNEQFF. The chain has TRBV6-2 or TRBV6-3 and TRBJ2-1, with 14 bases lining up with TRBD2. Germline assignment: CDR1 MNHEY and CDR2 SVGEGT. Trimming cost V 4 bases and J 6 bases; bases outside gene matches: 11. The CDR3 totals 18 residues.

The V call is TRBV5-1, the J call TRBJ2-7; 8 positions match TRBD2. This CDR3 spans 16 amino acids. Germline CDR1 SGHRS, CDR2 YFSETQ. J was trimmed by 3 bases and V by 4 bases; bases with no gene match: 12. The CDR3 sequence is CASSADSGTRYYEQYF. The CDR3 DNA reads TGCGCCAGCAGCGCGGACTCCGGGACTAGGTACTACGAGCAGTACTTC.

The CDR3 DNA is TGTGCCAGCAGTACGGAGGCCTCGAGAGATGGGCCCCTCCACTTT. Translation: CASSTEASRDGPLHF. The chain couples TRBV25-1 to TRBJ1-6; no clear D. CDR1 and CDR2 (germline): MGHDK, SYGVNS. This CDR3 has 15 residues. V lost 5 bases, J lost 13 bases, and 21 bases lay in between.

The CDR3 here is CASHPGATNYGYTF. The DNA for the CDR3 is TGTGCCAGCCACCCCGGCGCTACTAACTATGGCTACACCTTC. The chain carries TRBV6-5 and TRBJ1-2; D uncertain. Trimming stripped 8 bases from V and 0 bases from J, with 13 bases between. The CDR3 covers 14 residues. Germline V lookup: CDR1 MNHEY, CDR2 SVGAGI.